This T cell receptor (beta chain) was sequenced in a study of OX40 agonist ivuxolimab in advanced cancers. The timepoints at which blood was sampled were baseline, cycle 4 day 1, and cycle 7 day 1. General observations from the study: Low levels of normalized T-cell clonal expansion also appeared in some nonresponders. No determination was made of the antigen specificity of the expanded peripheral T cells. CD4+ and CD8+ T cells in blood underwent clonal expansion by week 6 at 0.1 to 3.0 mg/kg.

Clones were sequenced by immunoSEQ multiplex PCR, and TCRdb holds only the in-frame ones, with some missing. In the table there are roughly 87,000 clones, roughly nine tenths of which are singletons. A remark on this clone: Its specificity is unknown.

Germline assignment: CDR1 MDHEN and CDR2 SYDVKM. CDR3 length: 15 amino acids. V was pared by 3 bases and J by 7 bases, with 16 bases between. The rearrangement uses TRBV28 and TRBJ1-5; TRBD1 is a possible D gene (5 bases). This clonotype was sampled from an adult with an advanced solid tumor such as melanoma, head and neck, liver or kidney cancer. The specimen comprised CD4+ or CD8+ T cells sorted from blood, sampled in a trial of the OX40 agonist ivuxolimab. The CDR3 bases are TGTGCCAGCAGTTTTATGTCGGGGGTCGACCAGCCCCAGCATTTT. Protein: CASSFMSGVDQPQHF.